The T cell receptor (beta chain) under discussion was sequenced for a study of patients and donors after allogeneic stem cell transplantation. A few counts support this clonotype. V lost 4 bases and J 6 bases, leaving 8 bases between the germline ends. The CDR3 has 12 amino acids. CDR1 and CDR2 from the germline V gene are SGHAT and FQNNGV. TCRdb itself ran the RT-PCR reads through MiXCR, one entry per CDR3 protein. The sample has 110,000 or so distinct CDR3 sequences, approximately 40% seen once. The specimen was blood, either unsorted or a sorted T cell fraction (not recorded which). This TCR was sampled from a human donor who was either an allogeneic HSCT recipient or a stem cell or donor lymphocyte infusion donor (not recorded which). It is not recorded whose cells these are; they may come from a transplant donor. This chain links TRBV11-2 with TRBJ2-3; D is uncertain. CDR3 amino acids: CASSYRRDTQYF. CDR3 nucleotides: TGTGCCAGCAGCTACAGAAGGGATACGCAGTATTTT.